What follows are 7 T cell receptor beta chains derived from one specimen sequenced in a study of T cell repertoires in ileal Crohn's disease. Assay used: immunoSEQ multiplex PCR; TCRdb lists only in-frame clones, some missing. The repertoire includes thousands of clones, under 85% of them detected once, and 2.5% to 3.5% sits in the top ten. Sequenced sample: ileal tissue. Receptors were obtained from an adult with Crohn's disease.

This chain connects TRBV2 to TRBJ1-1; D is perhaps TRBD1 (5 bases). CDR1 is SNHLY and CDR2 is FYNNEI in the germline V gene. With 4 bases removed from V and 10 bases from J, the gap between germline ends came to 16 bases. The CDR3 runs 13 residues. The CDR3 sequence: CASSVREATVAFF. CDR3 coding DNA: TGTGCCAGCAGTGTTAGGGAGGCGACAGTAGCTTTCTTT.

This sequence joins TRBV5-1 and TRBJ2-5; 8 bases fit TRBD2. The germline CDR1 and CDR2 sequences are SGHRS and YFSETQ. This CDR3 spans 14 amino acids. V was clipped by 7 bases and J by 1 base; unmatched bases: 6. The CDR3 spells CASYPGGPQETQYF. The CDR3 coding sequence is TGCGCCAGCTACCCGGGAGGGCCCCAAGAGACCCAGTACTTC.

V gene TRBV5-8 combines with J gene TRBJ1-2; possibly TRBD1 for D (5 bases). CDR1 is SGHTS, CDR2 YDEGEE, per germline. The length of the CDR3 is 14 residues. Trimming left V 4 bases short and J 4 bases short, with 14 bases between. The CDR3 is CASSDRGGLYGYTF. In DNA form, the CDR3 reads TGTGCCAGCAGCGATCGGGGGGGACTCTATGGCTACACCTTC.

The chain carries TRBV9 and TRBJ2-3, with TRBD1 matching over 9 bases. V dropped 1 base and J dropped 4; count of bases not matched to a gene: 4. This CDR3 has 15 amino acids. Germline V gives CDR1 SGDLS, CDR2 YYNGEE. The CDR3 is CASSVRGTGPDTQYF. The DNA of the CDR3 is TGTGCCAGCAGCGTAAGAGGGACAGGGCCAGATACGCAGTATTTT.

The gene calls are TRBV27 and TRBJ2-7, with 11 bases matching TRBD1. The V gene's germline CDR1 is MNHEY and CDR2 SMNVEV (reference sequence). CDR3 length: 16 residues. After removal of 1 base from V and 2 bases from J, the junction contained 4 bases not matched to a gene. CDR3 amino acids: CASSLWGQGETYEQYF. CDR3 coding DNA: TGTGCCAGCAGTTTATGGGGACAGGGGGAAACCTACGAGCAGTACTTC.

The chain employs TRBV19 and TRBJ1-5, with D unresolved. This CDR3 is 16 amino acids long. CDR1 is LNHDA, CDR2 SQIVND, per germline (reference sequence). V was trimmed by 0 bases and J by 7 bases, leaving 16 bases between them. The CDR3 nucleotides read TGTGCCAGTAGTATAGAGAGCACTTGGACTACCCAGCCCCAGCATTTT. Encoded protein: CASSIESTWTTQPQHF. Supplemented by reference TRBV19 and TRBJ1-5, the full variable domain reads DGGITQSPKYLFRKEGQNVTLSCEQNLNHDAMYWYRQDPGQGLRLIYYSQIVNDFQKGDIAEGYSVSREKKESFPLTVTSAQKNPTAFYLCASSIESTWTTQPQHFGDGTRLSIL.

This clone has only a few counts. This chain joins TRBV18 and TRBJ2-5, with D uncertain. The CDR3 has 12 residues. The germline V gene has CDR1 KGHSH and CDR2 LQKENI. Deletions cut 6 bases from V and 5 bases from J, with 10 bases between. The CDR3 sequence is CASSPAAETQYF. The DNA for the CDR3 is TGTGCCAGCTCCCCAGCCGCGGAGACCCAGTACTTC.